A single sample is the source of the 23 T cell receptor beta chains below, sequenced in a study of radiotherapy plus CTLA-4 blockade in lung cancer (dated by TCRdb to the late 2010s). Receptor libraries were prepared by the immunoSEQ multiplex PCR assay. Imported from immuneACCESS, the table was reduced by TCRdb to in-frame sequences with V and J called. These copies leave out some clones; in studies compared against another copy, an unresolved V gene accounts for under half, and the cause of the remainder is not known. Across this sample there are about 25,000 clones, with over 70% seen only once. More than 3.5% of the sample is taken by the ten largest. Here the sequenced sample was peripheral blood, taken from a patient treated with radiotherapy plus ipilimumab. Source of these receptors: a human donor with non-small cell lung cancer who had stable disease on radiotherapy plus ipilimumab.

This chain uses TRBV10-1 with TRBJ2-7; the D is unclear. The CDR3 is 14 residues long. The germline gives CDR1 WNHNN, CDR2 SYGVQD (reference sequence). Trimming removed 0 bases at V and 2 bases at J, with 8 bases between. Written as DNA, the CDR3 is TGCGCCAGCAGTGAGTCTGGGCTAGCCTACGAGCAGTACTTC. It is translated as CASSESGLAYEQYF.

In its sample, this clone was seen once. This chain connects TRBV4-1 to TRBJ2-7; 9 nucleotides match TRBD2. The CDR3 is made up of 16 amino acids. Germline values: CDR1 MGHRA, CDR2 YSYEKL. Trimming removed 0 bases from V and 5 bases from J; junction bases left unmatched: 8. DNA for the CDR3: TGCGCCAGCAGCCAAGAGGGGCTAGCGGGAAGGAACGAGCAGTACTTC. It translates to CASSQEGLAGRNEQYF.

The gene calls are TRBV7-3 and TRBJ2-3; possible D gene TRBD1, 6 bases. The germline V gene has CDR1 SGHTA and CDR2 FQGTGA. V was trimmed by 3 bases and J by 4 bases, leaving 8 bases between them. The CDR3 spans 13 residues. CDR3 sequence (DNA): TGTGCCAGCAGCTTGGACAGTGCAGATACGCAGTATTTT. This gives the protein CASSLDSADTQYF.

CDR3 loop: CASSPPGTSGRGDEQFF. CDR3 bases: TGTGCCAGCTCACCCCCCGGGACTAGCGGGAGGGGGGATGAGCAGTTCTTC. This sequence joins TRBV18 and TRBJ2-1; 16 bases are shared with TRBD2. This CDR3 is built from 17 residues. Germline assignment: CDR1 KGHSH and CDR2 LQKENI. V lost 3 bases and J lost 8; bases outside the gene matches: 7.

This clone occurred once. The CDR3: CASSVGDRIGGQETQYF. In nucleotides, the CDR3 is TGTGCCAGCAGCGTAGGCGATCGGATAGGGGGTCAAGAGACCCAGTACTTC. V and J are TRBV9 and TRBJ2-5; a weak D match, TRBD1 (6 bases). Trimming pared 0 bases from V and 2 bases from J, leaving 17 bases between. The CDR3 consists of 17 residues. Germline V gene data show CDR1 as SGDLS and CDR2 as YYNGEE.

The CDR3 protein is CASSLGALALGEQYF. Here the CDR3 DNA reads TGTGCCAGTAGTCTCGGAGCACTAGCCTTAGGGGAGCAGTACTTC. This rearrangement joins TRBV19 to TRBJ2-7; perhaps TRBD2 as D (6 bases). Germline V gives CDR1 LNHDA, CDR2 SQIVND (reference sequence). This CDR3 comprises 15 residues. Trimming shortened V by 5 bases and J by 7 bases, and 21 bases separated the two germline ends.

This clone has a handful of counts. The CDR3 coding sequence is TGTGCCAGCAGCGTAGTTAAAGGGTCTGGAAACACCATATATTTT. Amino acid sequence: CASSVVKGSGNTIYF. This rearrangement joins TRBV9 to TRBJ1-3, with unresolved D. The V gene lost 0 bases and the J gene lost 1 base, with 8 bases spanning the gap. The germline CDR1 and CDR2 sequences are SGDLS and YYNGEE. The CDR3 is 15 amino acids.

The chain links TRBV7-6 to TRBJ2-1; D possibly uses TRBD1 or TRBD2 (6 bases each). With 5 bases removed from V and 0 bases from J, the gap between germline ends came to 14 bases. The CDR3 loop spans 16 amino acids. Germline V lookup: CDR1 SGHVS, CDR2 FNYEAQ. CDR3 sequence (DNA): TGTGCCAGCAGCCCGGGGGCGGGAAGCTCCTACAATGAGCAGTTCTTC. Its protein product is CASSPGAGSSYNEQFF. Full variable domain (remainder filled in from reference TRBV7-6 and TRBJ2-1): GAGVSQSPRYKVTKRGQDVALRCDPISGHVSLYWYRQALGQGPEFLTYFNYEAQQDKSGLPNDRFSAERPEGSISTLTIQRTEQRDSAMYRCASSPGAGSSYNEQFFGPGTRLTVL.

V and J are TRBV11-1 and TRBJ2-3, with TRBD2 identical over 13 bases. Germline CDR1 is SGHAT and CDR2 is FQDESV (reference sequence). This CDR3 spans 16 amino acids. Trimming at V came to 5 bases and at J to 10 bases, leaving 12 bases not matched to a gene. In DNA form, the CDR3 reads TGTGCCAGCAGCCTCACACCCGGGACTAGCGGGAATGCGCAGTATTTT. It yields the protein CASSLTPGTSGNAQYF.

This sequence joins TRBV5-4 and TRBJ2-3; a possible D gene is TRBD2 (6 bases). V shed 4 bases and J shed 7 bases, with 16 bases lying between them. Germline V gene sequence: CDR1 SGHNT, CDR2 YYREEE (reference sequence). The CDR3 has 14 amino acids. Here the CDR3 reads CASSPAHGGNTQYF. DNA for the CDR3: TGTGCCAGCAGCCCAGCACATGGGGGGAATACGCAGTATTTT.

This clone was seen a single time. CDR3 region: CASSLSRSGGNQPQHF. The DNA for the CDR3 is TGTGCCAGCAGTTTATCGCGCTCCGGGGGCAATCAGCCCCAGCATTTT. The genes are TRBV28 and TRBJ1-5; D gene uncertain. Trimming pared 1 base from V and 2 bases from J, leaving 12 bases between. Germline V lookup: CDR1 MDHEN, CDR2 SYDVKM. The CDR3 extends over 16 amino acids. The full variable domain, in which reference TRBV28 and TRBJ1-5 provide the parts outside the CDR3, is DVKVTQSSRYLVKRTGEKVFLECVQDMDHENMFWYRQDPGLGLRLIYFSYDVKMKEKGDIPEGYSVSREKKERFSLILESASTNQTSMYLCASSLSRSGGNQPQHFGDGTRLSIL.

This sequence joins TRBV27 and TRBJ2-5; D unclear. This CDR3 has 13 amino acids. Germline CDR1 and CDR2: MNHEY and SMNVEV (reference sequence). V was trimmed by 5 bases and J by 7 bases, leaving 14 bases between them. CDR3 amino acids: CASSPRVSGTQYF. In DNA, the CDR3 is TGTGCCAGCAGTCCCCGTGTTTCGGGGACCCAGTACTTC.

The chain is built from TRBV5-1 and TRBJ1-2; D remains ambiguous. The CDR3 consists of 13 residues. Between the trimmed V and J ends, which lost 4 bases and 7 bases, there was a span of 14 bases. CDR1 is SGHRS and CDR2 is YFSETQ in the germline V gene. CDR3 sequence: CASSPTGEGGYTF. The CDR3 region has the DNA TGCGCCAGCAGCCCGACCGGGGAAGGTGGCTACACCTTC.

The DNA for the CDR3 is TGTGCCAGCAGCGGACGACAGGGGTTAGCTAACTATGGCTACACCTTC. It encodes CASSGRQGLANYGYTF. The rearrangement uses TRBV7-9 and TRBJ1-2, with 8 bases matching TRBD1. V shed 5 bases and J 0 bases; nucleotides not matched to a gene: 8. Per the germline V gene, CDR1 is SEHNR and CDR2 is FQNEAQ (reference sequence). The CDR3 has 16 residues.

V and J are TRBV19 and TRBJ2-5; either TRBD1 or TRBD2 may fit D (6 bases each). The germline CDR1 and CDR2 sequences are LNHDA and SQIVND (reference sequence). Trimming stripped 3 bases from V and 0 bases from J, with 14 bases between. The CDR3 has 16 residues. As DNA, the CDR3 is TGTGCCAGTAGTATTTCGGGGGCCGGGTACCAAGAGACCCAGTACTTC. Translated, it gives CASSISGAGYQETQYF.

This clone appeared a single time. This sequence joins TRBV9 and TRBJ2-1, with 11 bases fitting TRBD2. The CDR3 sequence is 16 residues long. In germline, CDR1 is SGDLS, CDR2 YYNGEE. V lost 4 bases, J lost 3 bases, and 6 bases stayed unmatched. The CDR3 nucleotides read TGTGCCAGCAGCACGACCGGGACTAGCGGCTACAATGAGCAGTTCTTC. Translation gives CASSTTGTSGYNEQFF.

A single count supports this clone. The chain is built from TRBV2 and TRBJ2-4; a possible D gene is TRBD1 (6 bases). Trimming took off 6 bases at V and 3 bases at J, with 15 bases between the two ends. The germline V gene encodes CDR1 SNHLY and CDR2 FYNNEI. This CDR3 contains 15 residues. The CDR3 here is CASRRQAGGKNIQYF. For the CDR3, the DNA is TGTGCCAGCAGGAGACAGGCGGGTGGCAAAAACATTCAGTACTTC.

This clone was seen only once. The genes are TRBV19 and TRBJ1-2; possibly TRBD1 for D (6 bases). Germline CDR1 is LNHDA and CDR2 is SQIVND (reference sequence). The CDR3 spans 13 residues. Trimming took 7 bases from V and 4 from J, leaving 13 bases between them. The CDR3, as DNA: TGTGCCAGTATCCAGCAGGGGACCTATGGCTACACCTTC. Translated, it gives CASIQQGTYGYTF.

This CDR3 reads CASSPPQGETGELFF. DNA of the CDR3: TGTGCCAGCAGCCCCCCGCAGGGGGAGACCGGGGAGCTGTTTTTT. The rearrangement links TRBV5-4 to TRBJ2-2, with 7 bases that match TRBD1. Germline values: CDR1 SGHNT, CDR2 YYREEE (reference sequence). The CDR3 has 15 amino acids. V gave up 4 bases and J gave up 5 bases; unmatched junction bases: 8.

The chain combines TRBV5-6 with TRBJ2-1, with D unresolved. Germline CDR1 is SGHDT and CDR2 is YYEEEE. CDR3 length: 14 amino acids. V was pared by 1 base and J by 5 bases, with 10 bases between. CDR3 loop: CASSLNGPNNEQFF. The DNA for the CDR3 is TGTGCCAGCAGCTTGAACGGGCCCAACAATGAGCAGTTCTTC.

This chain uses TRBV6-5 with TRBJ2-1, with 7 bases lining up with TRBD1. The CDR3 totals 11 residues. The junction had 6 bases not matched to a gene; V was cut back by 6 bases and J by 13 bases. In germline, CDR1 is MNHEY, CDR2 SVGAGI. CDR3 sequence (DNA): TGTGCCAGCAGCCTTGACAGGGAACAGTTCTTC. Translated, it gives CASSLDREQFF.

The rearrangement joins TRBV5-1 to TRBJ2-7; 12 bases are a match to TRBD2. This CDR3 region has 15 residues. Germline CDR1 and CDR2: SGHRS and YFSETQ. J was trimmed by 7 bases and V by 0 bases; bases with no gene match: 5. The CDR3 sequence: CASSLASGRAREQYF. In DNA, the CDR3 is TGCGCCAGCAGCTTGGCTAGCGGGAGGGCCAGGGAGCAGTACTTC.

The chain uses TRBV7-6 and TRBJ2-7; D remains unclear. Looked up from germline, CDR1 is SGHVS and CDR2 is FNYEAQ. CDR3 size: 15 residues. Trimming removed 1 base from V and 7 bases from J, with 17 bases in between. The CDR3 is CASSLVAARSGEQYF. The CDR3 DNA reads TGTGCCAGCAGCTTAGTTGCTGCCCGCTCGGGTGAGCAGTACTTC.